A selection of T cell receptor beta chains follows, all from one sample in a study of blood T cell repertoires in COVID-19. Libraries were prepared by immunoSEQ multiplex PCR; TCRdb keeps only in-frame clonotypes and omits some of them. Among about 160,000 clones, 75% to 90% were seen once, and the ten largest hold roughly 9.2%. The sample consisted of peripheral blood. The receptors stem from a woman over 75 with active or convalescent COVID-19. Both conserved end residues are trimmed from each CDR3.

v_gene,j_gene,CDR3aa
TRBV10-2,TRBJ1-1,ASSEQGNTEAF
TRBV27,TRBJ1-2,ASSLRVGGAYGYT
TRBV11-2,TRBJ2-3,ASSFSGGLFSTDTQY
TRBV7-8,TRBJ2-2,ASSRDRGDTGELF
TRBV6-5,TRBJ2-7,ASSYMGGTLYEQY
TRBV9,TRBJ2-3,ASSVAPDTQY
TRBV25-1,TRBJ2-3,ASSELADQDTQY
TRBV12-5,TRBJ1-6,ASGFWTGGSPLH
TRBV4-3,TRBJ1-4,ASSQDRAKLF
TRBV25-1,TRBJ1-1,ASSSYQGESTEAF
TRBV19,TRBJ1-5,ASRMGKGQGEGQPQH
TRBV18,TRBJ2-7,ASSLRTGGGYEQY
TRBV6-5,TRBJ2-3,ASSYEGSLTDTQY
TRBV5-1,TRBJ2-7,ASSPARTGVYEQY
TRBV7-2,TRBJ1-2,ASSFDRGDYGYT
TRBV4-1,TRBJ1-2,ASSQDPWTGAIADYGYT
TRBV4-2,TRBJ2-5,ASSQEQGVETQY
TRBV11-3,TRBJ2-7,ASSSLYEQY
TRBV2,TRBJ2-7,ASSVDSAGEQY
TRBV5-4,TRBJ1-1,ASSQQDRFEAF
TRBV5-4,TRBJ2-1,ASSFGSSSYNEQF
TRBV2,TRBJ1-2,ASSEAKGRGYGYT
TRBV27,TRBJ2-6,ASSLFGLAGLAGANVLT
TRBV2,TRBJ1-4,ASMAGQSNEKLF
TRBV29-1,TRBJ2-7,SGRDSRAEQY
TRBV29-1,TRBJ1-3,SVSGSDGNTIY
TRBV9,TRBJ1-2,ASTLDGTYGYT
TRBV10-3,TRBJ2-1,AISDRAGGYNEQF
TRBV6-2/TRBV6-3,TRBJ1-2,ASSPGQYGYT
TRBV27,TRBJ1-2,ASSQGQGVNYGYT
TRBV21-1,TRBJ2-3,ASSTPGTSGGDHTDTQY
TRBV6-5,TRBJ1-3,ASSYATGSSGNTIY
TRBV9,TRBJ2-1,ASSVQGEIYNEQF
TRBV19,TRBJ1-1,ASSTQQGSTEAF
TRBV2,TRBJ2-7,ASSAGGYEQY
TRBV19,TRBJ1-5,ASTSSWGGDQPQH
TRBV6-5,TRBJ1-2,ASSYVGPYGYGYT
TRBV10-2,TRBJ2-1,ASSERASGEGEQF
TRBV9,TRBJ1-3,ASSPPWGAGNTIY
TRBV6-2/TRBV6-3,TRBJ2-5,ASSYSSWGEETQY
TRBV7-2,TRBJ1-6,ASSQGAGDSPLH
TRBV3-1/TRBV3-2,TRBJ2-5,ASSRSGGGETQY
TRBV5-6,TRBJ2-7,ASSSDTYEQY
TRBV3-1/TRBV3-2,TRBJ1-6,ASSQGTGFVSLH
TRBV30,TRBJ2-3,AWAGLAGGPGTQY
TRBV11-2,TRBJ2-2,ASSLEQGASGELF
TRBV7-2,TRBJ1-2,ASGLDRGRYGYT
TRBV6-5,TRBJ1-1,ASSSAGPGDTEAF
TRBV5-4,TRBJ2-5,ASSLGVAGETQY
TRBV6-5,TRBJ1-2,ASRQDSTYGYT
TRBV5-1,TRBJ1-1,ASSFQGRTNTEAF
TRBV19,TRBJ2-4,ASSSPGEAKNIQY
TRBV6-5,TRBJ2-7,ASRPLLGSLSEQY
TRBV7-9,TRBJ2-1,ASSPRVQANNEQF
TRBV2,TRBJ1-1,ASSERLVAF